The present entry profiles one T cell receptor (beta chain) with its context. Its cognate antigen is unknown. The sample originates from a study of T cell responses to AZD1222 COVID-19 vaccine. Study-wide results and caveats: Donor demographics were predominantly white British with a female majority; clonal diversity may be underestimated.

Profiled with immunoSEQ multiplex PCR; TCRdb holds only in-frame clones, not every one. The sample comprises some 130,000 clones, approximately 86% of which are singletons, and 4.5% to 7% rests with the top ten. Combined were second doses at about 4 or about 12 weeks. V was pared by 0 bases and J by 4 bases, with 16 bases between. CDR3 length: 17 amino acids. Germline CDR1 reads LGHNA; CDR2 reads YNFKEQ. This clonotype was obtained from an adult who received the AZD1222 COVID-19 vaccine. The specimen comprised peripheral blood, sampled 28 days after the second AZD1222 dose. The V and J genes are TRBV4-2 and TRBJ1-5, with D perhaps TRBD1 (5 bases). CDR3 coding DNA: TGTGCCAGCAGCCAAGAATTAAGGGGCACGGGGAATCAGCCCCAGCATTTT. Translation gives CASSQELRGTGNQPQHF.